This TCR beta chain was documented in a study of blood T cells in healthy people across ages. About the study: Researchers report that template switching captured about one barcoded beta molecule per two T cells.

V dropped 2 bases and J dropped 8 bases, with 6 bases sitting between them. The germline V gene has CDR1 LGHDT and CDR2 YNNKEL (reference sequence). There are 11 residues in the CDR3. Broader study findings: Long-lived donors exceeded aged donors in naive CD4+ cells and diversity. Older age coincided with a roughly linear decline in TCR beta diversity per million T cells.

Each sample provided at least 5 micrograms of extracted total RNA. A second PCR, run for roughly 7 to 11 cycles, used a sample-barcoded 5' primer plus a J-beta primer mix. MiXCR, run by TCRdb on the 5' RACE reads, gives a single entry per CDR3 protein. The sample carries some 700,000 distinct CDR3 sequences, about a fifth recorded once. This clonotype was counted a few times. What it recognizes is unknown. Source material: blood. The receptor comes from a man in his 70s in good health. The rearrangement uses TRBV3-1 and TRBJ1-2, with a possible D match to TRBD1 (5 bases). This CDR3 reads CASSQNRGYTF. CDR3 coding DNA: TGTGCCAGCAGCCAAAACAGGGGCTACACCTTC.